These 5 T cell receptor beta chains were sequenced from one sample in a study of cytomegalovirus exposure and HLA in healthy donors. Both 60 Vbeta primers and 13 Jbeta primers went into the PCR. Clones were sequenced by immunoSEQ multiplex PCR, and TCRdb holds only the in-frame ones, with some missing. Among some 180,000 clones, 76% were seen once, and the ten largest hold 1.5% to 2%. Sequenced input: PBMCs. The receptors were sampled from a man between 18 and 29 years old in good health and CMV-seronegative.

The chain employs TRBV5-6 and TRBJ2-7, with 12 bases that match TRBD1. V lost 2 bases, J lost 2 bases, and 2 bases stayed unmatched. CDR1 SGHDT and CDR2 YYEEEE come from the germline V gene. The CDR3 is 15 amino acids. The CDR3 DNA reads as TGTGCCAGCAGCTTTGGGACAGGGGGCCCCTACGAGCAGTACTTC. Its protein product is CASSFGTGGPYEQYF.

This sequence joins TRBV18 and TRBJ2-1, with D perhaps matching TRBD2 (6 bases). The germline gives CDR1 KGHSH, CDR2 LQKENI. Between the trimmed V and J ends, which lost 1 base and 4 bases, there was a span of 11 bases. The CDR3 spans 15 residues. The CDR3 DNA reads TGTGCCAGCTCACCACAGATAGCGGCTTACAATGAGCAGTTCTTC. Protein: CASSPQIAAYNEQFF.

The chain links TRBV14 to TRBJ2-7; no firm D call. V was trimmed by 5 bases and J by 7 bases, leaving 15 bases between them. The CDR3 totals 13 residues. Germline V gives CDR1 SGHDN, CDR2 FVKESK. The CDR3 region is CASSDIGPAEQYF. CDR3 coding DNA: TGTGCCAGCAGCGACATAGGTCCCGCGGAGCAGTACTTC.

The chain links TRBV10-2 to TRBJ1-5; TRBD1 matches 8 bases. CDR1 WSHSY and CDR2 SAAADI come from the germline V gene. V trimming: 6 bases; J trimming: 4 bases; junction bases outside the gene matches: 5. The CDR3 covers 14 residues. The CDR3 sequence is CASSRQGLNQPQHF. DNA for the CDR3: TGCGCCAGCAGCAGACAGGGGCTGAATCAGCCCCAGCATTTT.

V is TRBV19 and J is TRBJ1-6; D might be TRBD1 (5 bases). The ends were cut back, 9 bases at V and 0 bases at J, with 12 bases in the middle. Looked up from germline, CDR1 is LNHDA and CDR2 is SQIVND (reference sequence). CDR3 length: 15 amino acids. As DNA, the CDR3 is TGTGCCAGCAAGGGGTTTAGCTCCTATAATTCACCCCTCCACTTT. This encodes CASKGFSSYNSPLHF.